Here is one T cell receptor beta chain with its context. Antigen: not known. The junction departs from germline at one end; a sequencing error may be responsible. Unexposed donor CD4+ T cells date from about 2010-2019, before the COVID-19 pandemic. The data are from a study of CD4 T cells in relation to SARS-CoV-2 and coronaviruses. Findings and limits, study-wide: Crossreactivity was assessed only for spike protein, not other viral proteins.

The germline V gene has CDR1 SEHNR and CDR2 FQNEAQ (reference sequence). The CDR3 is made up of 14 amino acids. Sequencing was performed with immunoSEQ multiplex PCR; in TCRdb, only in-frame clones are kept and a portion is missing. Of approximately 59,000 clones in the sample, approximately 87% were seen once. This sequence originates from a human donor in good health. The rearrangement links TRBV7-9 to TRBJ2-2; 8 bases align to TRBD1. The sample comprised memory CD4+ T cells from PBMCs. CDR3 sequence: CASSRTGSTAELFF. The CDR3, as DNA: TGTGCCAGCTCCCGGACAGGGAGCACCGCGGAGCTGTTTTTT.